Below, 5 T cell receptor beta chains from the same sample are listed, as sequenced in a study of T cells in Graves' hyperthyroidism and ophthalmopathy. Amplification of TCR beta CDR3 regions used RNA as the template. An initial round of RT-PCR targeting the TCR CDR3 relied on the HTBI primer set. TCRdb reanalysed the multiplex PCR reads using MiXCR and keeps one entry per CDR3 protein. This table has around 700,000 distinct CDR3 sequences, around 40% appearing once. The sequenced sample was blood. All receptors derive from a woman aged 40 to 50 with Graves' hyperthyroidism.

The chain is built from TRBV10-3 and TRBJ2-7, with 9 bases aligning to TRBD1. Germline-derived CDR1 and CDR2 are ENHRY and SYGVKD. V lost 9 bases, J lost 9 bases, and 12 bases stayed unmatched. The CDR3 loop spans 13 amino acids. The CDR3 coding sequence is TGTGCCATTGCCGGGACAGGGACTCTCGTGCAGTACTTC. Translating it yields CAIAGTGTLVQYF.

This clonotype has at least ten counts. The chain is built from TRBV7-2 and TRBJ1-1; a possible D gene is TRBD1 (6 bases). The CDR3 covers 11 residues. V was clipped by 1 base and J by 11 bases, with 8 bases between them. Germline CDR1 reads SGHTA; CDR2 reads FQGNSA. The CDR3 spells CASSLVGGAFF. The CDR3, as DNA: TGTGCCAGCAGCTTAGTAGGGGGGGCTTTCTTT.

This clonotype appeared many times. The gene calls are TRBV19 and TRBJ1-6, with 8 bases aligning to TRBD1. The CDR3 is 14 residues long. Germline-derived CDR1 and CDR2 are LNHDA and SQIVND (reference sequence). V lost 4 bases, J lost 13 bases, and 9 bases stayed unmatched. The chain's CDR3 is CASSTNRGSNPLHF. The CDR3 DNA sequence: TGTGCCAGTAGTACAAACAGGGGGTCAAATCCCCTCCACTTT.

The chain combines TRBV13 with TRBJ2-2, with 8 bases lining up with TRBD2. V lost 9 bases to trimming and J lost 7 bases; unmatched junction nucleotides: 7. Germline V gives CDR1 PRHDT, CDR2 FYEKMQ (reference sequence). This CDR3 contains 13 residues. The CDR3 sequence is CARLVGTSGELFF. The CDR3 DNA sequence: TGTGCCAGGCTGGTCGGGACTAGCGGGGAGCTGTTTTTT.

Here the CDR3 DNA reads TGTGCCAGTAGTAGGACAGATAATTCACCCCTCCACTTT. Its translation: CASSRTDNSPLHF. The chain uses TRBV19 and TRBJ1-6; the D gene is possibly TRBD1 (6 bases). V was shortened by 4 bases and J by 5 bases, with 6 bases between the two germline ends. Germline CDR1 LNHDA, CDR2 SQIVND (reference sequence). The CDR3 consists of 13 residues.